In this sample, the clone carrying this T cell receptor (beta chain) turned up many times. The target antigen is unknown. Germline V gene lookup returns CDR1 SGHRS and CDR2 YFSETQ. The CDR3 is 11 amino acids. Trimming pared 1 base from V and 6 bases from J, leaving 1 base between. This sample stems from a study of identical twins. Healthy Caucasians were all of the donors. Study-level results: Fewer insertions were carried by abundant cord blood beta clonotypes, but none was seen in memory repertoires. Analyses of zero insertions could be partly confounded by invariant MAIT and iNKT cells. The same donors were not followed; conclusions instead depended on cross-sectional statistical analysis.

In TCRdb, the 5' RACE reads were re-called with MiXCR into one record per CDR3 protein. The table lists 400,000 to 600,000 distinct CDR3 sequences, about 20% of them singletons. A further study also used this sample, focusing on yellow fever vaccine responses in identical twins.

V gene TRBV5-1 combines with J gene TRBJ2-2; no clear D. Material for sequencing was CD4+ T cells sorted from blood. This sequence originates from a woman aged 18-35 years in good health. This CDR3 reads CASSLSGELFF. The CDR3 coding sequence is TGCGCCAGCAGCTTGTCCGGGGAGCTGTTTTTT.